This T cell receptor (beta chain) comes out of a study of blood T cell repertoires in COVID-19. Looking at the study overall: Sample material is recorded as cDNA or gDNA derived from T cells, B-cell-depleted T cells, or PBMCs.

Here immunoSEQ multiplex PCR was the method, and the copy in TCRdb shows in-frame clones only, minus some. The sample consists of about 110,000 clones, 80% to 90% of them appearing once. CDR1 is LGHNA, CDR2 YNFKEQ, per germline. The CDR3 is 15 amino acids. J lost 0 bases, V lost 4 bases, and 3 bases had no gene match. The sequence was collected from a human donor in a cohort sampled during active COVID-19. V is TRBV4-2 and J is TRBJ1-1; 9 bases are shared with TRBD1. Sequenced sample: peripheral blood. Here the CDR3 reads CASSRDRGVNTEAFF. The CDR3 nucleotides are TGTGCCAGCAGCCGAGACAGGGGGGTGAACACTGAAGCTTTCTTT.